The 25 T cell receptor beta chains below were found in one sample sequenced in a study of blood T cell repertoires in COVID-19. Assay used: immunoSEQ multiplex PCR; TCRdb lists only in-frame clones, some missing. The sample lists 180,000 or so clones; approximately 87% were seen once. Sequenced: peripheral blood. Receptors were obtained from a man aged 18 to 29 with active or convalescent COVID-19.

The CDR3 region is CASSPEPGQPQHF. CDR3 DNA sequence: TGTGCCAGCAGCCCAGAGCCAGGTCAGCCCCAGCATTTT. The chain joins TRBV9 to TRBJ1-5, with unresolved D. CDR3 length: 13 amino acids. The V end lost 4 bases, the J end lost 6 bases, and 11 bases lay between the germline ends. Germline loops: CDR1 SGDLS, CDR2 YYNGEE.

The genes are TRBV6-5 and TRBJ1-4, with 9 bases matching TRBD1. CDR3 length: 16 residues. V was clipped by 3 bases and J by 7 bases; unmatched bases: 9. In germline, CDR1 is MNHEY, CDR2 SVGAGI. The CDR3 protein is CASSYSTGGAGEKLFF. As DNA, the CDR3 is TGTGCCAGCAGTTATTCTACAGGGGGCGCGGGTGAAAAACTGTTTTTT.

This rearrangement joins TRBV7-3 to TRBJ2-3; 10 nucleotides match TRBD2. Trimming cost V 0 bases and J 2 bases; bases outside gene matches: 8. Germline V lookup: CDR1 SGHTA, CDR2 FQGTGA. The CDR3 is 18 amino acids. CDR3 protein: CASSLTGLAGVATDTQYF. Written as DNA, the CDR3 is TGTGCCAGCAGCTTAACAGGTCTAGCGGGAGTGGCCACAGATACGCAGTATTTT.

The V gene is TRBV5-6, the J gene TRBJ1-5; D is ambiguous. The CDR3 is 15 amino acids. Trimming removed 4 bases from V and 2 bases from J, with 13 bases in between. From germline, CDR1 is SGHDT and CDR2 YYEEEE. CDR3 amino acids: CASSLGGWGNQPQHF. The CDR3 region has the DNA TGTGCCAGCAGCCTGGGAGGGTGGGGCAATCAGCCCCAGCATTTT.

The rearrangement uses TRBV19 and TRBJ2-7; D perhaps matches TRBD2 (5 bases). Germline loops: CDR1 LNHDA, CDR2 SQIVND (reference sequence). This CDR3 region has 14 residues. Deletions cut 2 bases from V and 3 bases from J, with 11 bases between. CDR3 coding DNA: TGTGCCAGTAGTATACGGACGGCGGGCTACGAGCAGTACTTC. Translating gives CASSIRTAGYEQYF.

The V gene is TRBV6-5, the J gene TRBJ1-1; TRBD1 matches at 8 bases. The V and J ends lost 4 bases and 1 base, in that order; junction bases with no gene match: 2. The CDR3 sequence is 14 residues long. Per the germline V gene, CDR1 is MNHEY and CDR2 is SVGAGI. The CDR3, as DNA: TGTGCCAGCAGTTCACAGGGGGAGAACACTGAAGCTTTCTTT. This translates into CASSSQGENTEAFF.

Worth noting for this clone: This same CDR3 is encoded by further DNA sequences in the sample. The rearrangement links TRBV19 to TRBJ1-1; 11 nucleotides line up with TRBD1. The germline gives CDR1 LNHDA, CDR2 SQIVND (reference sequence). Unmatched junction bases numbered 6, after V lost 7 bases and J lost 5 bases. The CDR3 totals 14 residues. The CDR3 protein is CASTPGTGGTEAFF. The CDR3 region has the DNA TGTGCCAGTACCCCTGGGACAGGGGGAACTGAAGCTTTCTTT.

Worth noting for this clone: In this CDR3 the conserved last residue, phenylalanine or tryptophan, is missing, so a read error is likely. The DNA is left out, because the CDR3 cannot be placed on it with certainty; the CDR3 is given as TCRdb lists it. The chain recombines TRBV12-3 or TRBV12-4 with TRBJ1-4; the table's D gene call, TRBD1, was not cross checked with the DNA. The CDR3 sequence runs 10 residues, both termini included. The CDR3: CASSPRQGDD.

The chain carries TRBV11-2 and TRBJ1-1; D not resolved. Between the trimmed V and J ends, which lost 1 base and 1 base, there was a span of 7 bases. Germline CDR1 reads SGHAT; CDR2 reads FQNNGV. There are 14 residues in the CDR3. CDR3 DNA: TGTGCCAGCAGCTTAGCGGGGAAGAACACTGAAGCTTTCTTT. Amino acid sequence: CASSLAGKNTEAFF. Full variable domain (missing parts from reference TRBV11-2 and TRBJ1-1): EAGVAQSPRYKIIEKRQSVAFWCNPISGHATLYWYQQILGQGPKLLIQFQNNGVVDDSQLPKDRFSAERLKGVDSTLKIQPAKLEDSAVYLCASSLAGKNTEAFFGQGTRLTVV.

This clone was observed a single time. This chain links TRBV7-8 with TRBJ2-1, with a tentative D call TRBD1 (6 bases). V was clipped by 7 bases and J by 5 bases, with 12 bases between them. The CDR3 is 13 residues long. Per germline, CDR1 SGHVS and CDR2 FQNEAQ. CDR3 protein: CASNSWGHNEQFF. The DNA for the CDR3 is TGTGCCAGCAACTCCTGGGGGCACAATGAGCAGTTCTTC.

In this sample, this clone turned up once. J is TRBJ1-5 and V is TRBV9; 9 bases match TRBD1. Germline V gene sequence: CDR1 SGDLS, CDR2 YYNGEE. The V gene end was trimmed by 0 bases and the J gene end by 6 bases; junction bases not matched to a gene: 4. The CDR3 contains 15 residues. CDR3 sequence: CASSVGTGAFQPQHF. CDR3 in DNA: TGTGCCAGCAGCGTAGGGACAGGGGCCTTTCAGCCCCAGCATTTT.

The chain combines TRBV27 with TRBJ1-2, with 7 bases lining up with TRBD1. Germline CDR1 MNHEY, CDR2 SMNVEV (reference sequence). The V segment lost 3 bases and the J segment 4 bases; nucleotides outside the gene matches: 2. There are 13 residues in the CDR3. CDR3 in DNA: TGTGCCAGCAGTTTCCGGGACAGCTATGGCTACACCTTC. Amino acid sequence: CASSFRDSYGYTF.

The chain employs TRBV11-2 and TRBJ1-2, with a tentative D call TRBD1 (5 bases). Germline V gene sequence: CDR1 SGHAT, CDR2 FQNNGV. V was clipped by 5 bases and J by 3 bases, with 16 bases between them. The CDR3 is 15 amino acids. As DNA, the CDR3 is TGTGCCAGCAGCACTGACAGAATTAGTGACTATGGCTACACCTTC. Translating it yields CASSTDRISDYGYTF.

The chain has TRBV4-3 and TRBJ2-3, with TRBD1 as a possible D gene (6 bases). The CDR3 runs 16 residues. The V and J ends lost 3 bases and 3 bases respectively, with 16 bases between them. Germline V lookup: CDR1 LGHNA, CDR2 YSLEER. The CDR3 DNA reads as TGCGCCAGCAGCCAGGAGAGGGGACAAATTACAGATACGCAGTATTTT. It encodes CASSQERGQITDTQYF.

This sequence joins TRBV6-5 and TRBJ2-1, with 10 bases lining up with TRBD2. This CDR3 contains 14 residues. Germline CDR1 MNHEY, CDR2 SVGAGI. The V segment lost 5 bases and the J segment 9 bases; nucleotides outside the gene matches: 7. The CDR3 DNA reads TGTGCCAGCAGTACCGGGGTAGCGGGGGGTGAGCAGTTCTTC. It is translated as CASSTGVAGGEQFF.

The sample holds one count of this clone. The rearrangement links TRBV6-2 or TRBV6-3 to TRBJ1-2; 12 positions match TRBD1. This CDR3 contains 15 residues. Germline CDR1 is MNHEY and CDR2 is SVGEGT. The V segment lost 0 bases and the J segment 8 bases; nucleotides outside the gene matches: 4. The CDR3 protein is CASSYSGQGARGYTF. CDR3 nucleotides: TGTGCCAGCAGTTACTCGGGACAGGGGGCGAGAGGCTACACCTTC.

This chain links TRBV24-1 with TRBJ1-5; 9 bases are shared with TRBD1. The CDR3 is 13 amino acids. CDR1 is KGHDR and CDR2 is SFDVKD in the germline V gene. The ends lost 5 bases at V and 7 bases at J; junction bases unmatched: 2. The CDR3 sequence is CATSGTGVQPQHF. CDR3 sequence (DNA): TGTGCCACCAGTGGGACAGGGGTCCAGCCCCAGCATTTT.

V is TRBV7-2 and J is TRBJ2-7; 11 bases align to TRBD2. This CDR3 is built from 18 residues. Trimming took 4 bases from V and 3 from J; bases not matched to a gene: 14. Germline-derived CDR1 and CDR2 are SGHTA and FQGNSA. The CDR3 sequence: CASSSPSGGTSGFYEQYF. DNA for the CDR3: TGTGCCAGCAGCTCCCCTTCGGGGGGGACTAGCGGTTTCTACGAGCAGTACTTC. The full variable domain, with the rest looked up from reference TRBV7-2 and TRBJ2-7, is GAGVSQSPSNKVTEKGKDVELRCDPISGHTALYWYRQSLGQGLEFLIYFQGNSAPDKSGLPSDRFSAERTGGSVSTLTIQRTQQEDSAVYLCASSSPSGGTSGFYEQYFGPGTRLTVT.

The chain employs TRBV6-5 and TRBJ2-4; TRBD1 agrees at 8 bases. J was trimmed by 10 bases and V by 2 bases; bases with no gene match: 10. CDR1 MNHEY and CDR2 SVGAGI come from the germline V gene. The CDR3 is 15 amino acids. The CDR3 nucleotides are TGTGCCAGCAGTTACCGGGACAGGTTCCCCTGGATTCAGTACTTC. It is translated as CASSYRDRFPWIQYF.

The chain is built from TRBV11-2 and TRBJ1-1; D is perhaps TRBD1 (6 bases). Per the germline V gene, CDR1 is SGHAT and CDR2 is FQNNGV. This CDR3 contains 15 residues. V lost 4 bases and J 1 base, leaving 13 bases between the germline ends. As DNA, the CDR3 is TGTGCCAGCAGCTCTATCCCGGGACAGAACACTGAAGCTTTCTTT. This encodes CASSSIPGQNTEAFF.

The chain recombines TRBV5-1 with TRBJ1-1; tentatively, D is TRBD1 (6 bases). Germline V gene data show CDR1 as SGHRS and CDR2 as YFSETQ. The CDR3 sequence is 15 residues long. V was clipped by 4 bases and J by 4 bases, with 17 bases between them. The CDR3, as DNA: TGCGCCAGCAGCCCACAGACAGGCGGACCCACTGAAGCTTTCTTT. As protein: CASSPQTGGPTEAFF.

CDR3 amino acids: CAGEETSSGANVLTF. The CDR3 nucleotides are TGTGCCGGAGAGGAGACCTCCTCTGGGGCCAACGTCCTGACTTTC. The chain employs TRBV2 and TRBJ2-6; D call uncertain. Germline loops: CDR1 SNHLY, CDR2 FYNNEI. There are 15 residues in the CDR3. Trimming stripped 11 bases from V and 0 bases from J, with 14 bases between.

J is TRBJ1-1 and V is TRBV7-9; D remains ambiguous. Deletions cut 5 bases from V and 0 bases from J, with 7 bases between. The V gene's germline CDR1 is SEHNR and CDR2 FQNEAQ (reference sequence). The CDR3 sequence is 13 residues long. The CDR3 sequence: CASSLSMNTEAFF. CDR3 nucleotides: TGTGCCAGCAGCCTTAGTATGAACACTGAAGCTTTCTTT. Combining the CDR3 with reference TRBV7-9 and TRBJ1-1 gives the whole variable domain DTGVSQNPRHKITKRGQNVTFRCDPISEHNRLYWYRQTLGQGPEFLTYFQNEAQLEKSRLLSDRFSAERPKGSFSTLEIQRTEQGDSAMYLCASSLSMNTEAFFGQGTRLTVV.

The V call is TRBV7-2, the J call TRBJ1-3, with 9 bases matching TRBD1. This CDR3 is 17 amino acids long. Germline CDR1 is SGHTA and CDR2 is FQGNSA. The V gene end was trimmed by 5 bases and the J gene end by 0 bases; junction bases not matched to a gene: 8. This CDR3 reads CASSPTGTGSSGNTIYF. The CDR3 DNA is TGTGCCAGCAGCCCTACCGGGACAGGGAGCTCTGGAAACACCATATATTTT.

The chain carries TRBV28 and TRBJ2-5, with D possibly matching TRBD1 (5 bases). Germline values: CDR1 MDHEN, CDR2 SYDVKM. The CDR3 extends over 13 amino acids. Trimming cost V 7 bases and J 2 bases, with 11 bases left between them. As DNA, the CDR3 is TGTGCCAGCACCGCAGGGCCGCAAGAGACCCAGTACTTC. Translating it yields CASTAGPQETQYF. The entire variable domain, with the rest obtained from reference TRBV28 and TRBJ2-5, is as follows: DVKVTQSSRYLVKRTGEKVFLECVQDMDHENMFWYRQDPGLGLRLIYFSYDVKMKEKGDIPEGYSVSREKKERFSLILESASTNQTSMYLCASTAGPQETQYFGPGTRLLVL.